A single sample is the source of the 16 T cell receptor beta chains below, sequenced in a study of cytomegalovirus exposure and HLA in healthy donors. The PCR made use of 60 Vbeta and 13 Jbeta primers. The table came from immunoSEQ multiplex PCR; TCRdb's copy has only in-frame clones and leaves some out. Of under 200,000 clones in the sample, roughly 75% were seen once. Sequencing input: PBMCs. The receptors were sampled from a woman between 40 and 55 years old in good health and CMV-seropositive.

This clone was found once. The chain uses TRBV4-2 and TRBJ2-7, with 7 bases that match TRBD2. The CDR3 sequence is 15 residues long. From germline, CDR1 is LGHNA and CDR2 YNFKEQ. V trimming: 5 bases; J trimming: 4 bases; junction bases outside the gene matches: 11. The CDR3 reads CASSTSSGGNYEQYF. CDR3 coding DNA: TGTGCCAGCAGCACGTCTAGCGGAGGTAATTACGAGCAGTACTTC.

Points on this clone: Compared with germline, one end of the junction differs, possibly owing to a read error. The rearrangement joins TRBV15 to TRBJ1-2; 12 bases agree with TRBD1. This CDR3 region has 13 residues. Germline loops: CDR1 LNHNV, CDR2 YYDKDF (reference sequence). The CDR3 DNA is TGTGCCACGATGGGACAGGGGGCCTATGGTTACACCTTC. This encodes CATMGQGAYGYTF.

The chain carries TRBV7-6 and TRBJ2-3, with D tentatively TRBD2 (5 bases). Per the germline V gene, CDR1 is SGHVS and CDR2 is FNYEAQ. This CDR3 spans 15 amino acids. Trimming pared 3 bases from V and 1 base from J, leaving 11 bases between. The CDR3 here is CASSFGNGGTDTQYF. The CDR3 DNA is TGTGCCAGCAGCTTTGGAAACGGGGGCACAGATACGCAGTATTTT.

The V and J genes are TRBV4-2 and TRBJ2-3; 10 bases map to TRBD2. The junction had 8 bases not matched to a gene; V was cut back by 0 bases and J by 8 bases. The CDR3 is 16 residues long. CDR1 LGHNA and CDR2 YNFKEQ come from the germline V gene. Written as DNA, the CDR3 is TGTGCCAGCAGCCAAGAGCTAGCGGGAGCGATTATTACGCAGTATTTT. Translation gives CASSQELAGAIITQYF.

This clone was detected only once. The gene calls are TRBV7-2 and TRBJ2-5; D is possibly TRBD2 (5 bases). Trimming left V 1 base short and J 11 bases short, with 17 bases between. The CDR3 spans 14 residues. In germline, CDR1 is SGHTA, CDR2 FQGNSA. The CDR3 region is CASSLVRGGSEQYF. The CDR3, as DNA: TGTGCCAGCAGCTTAGTTCGAGGAGGTTCGGAGCAGTACTTC.

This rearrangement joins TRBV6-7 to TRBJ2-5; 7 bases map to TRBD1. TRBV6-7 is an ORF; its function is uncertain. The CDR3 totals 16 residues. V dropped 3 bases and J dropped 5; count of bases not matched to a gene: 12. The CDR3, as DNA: TGTGCCAGCAGTTATTTTGGACAGGCGATTGAGGAGACCCAGTACTTC. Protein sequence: CASSYFGQAIEETQYF.

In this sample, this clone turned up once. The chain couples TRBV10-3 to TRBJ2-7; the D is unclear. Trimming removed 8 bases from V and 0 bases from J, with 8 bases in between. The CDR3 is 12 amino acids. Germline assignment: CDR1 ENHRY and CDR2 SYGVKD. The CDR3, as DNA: TGTGCCATCGGGCAGAGCTCCTACGAGCAGTACTTC. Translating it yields CAIGQSSYEQYF.

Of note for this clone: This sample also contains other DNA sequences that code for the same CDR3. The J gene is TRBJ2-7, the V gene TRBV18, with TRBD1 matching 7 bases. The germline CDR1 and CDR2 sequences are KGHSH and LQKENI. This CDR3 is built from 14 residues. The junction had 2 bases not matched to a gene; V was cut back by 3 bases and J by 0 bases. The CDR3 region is CASSPGTASYEQYF. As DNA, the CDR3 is TGTGCCAGCTCACCTGGGACAGCCTCCTACGAGCAGTACTTC.

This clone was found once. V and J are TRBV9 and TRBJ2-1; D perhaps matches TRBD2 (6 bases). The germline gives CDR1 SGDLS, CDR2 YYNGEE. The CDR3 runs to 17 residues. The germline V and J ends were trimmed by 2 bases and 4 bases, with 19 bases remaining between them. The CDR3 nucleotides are TGTGCCAGCAGCGTCTCCCACGGGTTGCGGGGATACAATGAGCAGTTCTTC. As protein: CASSVSHGLRGYNEQFF.

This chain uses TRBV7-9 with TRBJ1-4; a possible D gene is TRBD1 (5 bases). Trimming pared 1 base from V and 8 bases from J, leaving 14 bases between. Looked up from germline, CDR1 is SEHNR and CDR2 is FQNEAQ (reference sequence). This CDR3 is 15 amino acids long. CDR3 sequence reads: CASSLGQTEDEKLFF. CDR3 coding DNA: TGTGCCAGCAGCTTAGGGCAGACAGAAGACGAAAAACTGTTTTTT.

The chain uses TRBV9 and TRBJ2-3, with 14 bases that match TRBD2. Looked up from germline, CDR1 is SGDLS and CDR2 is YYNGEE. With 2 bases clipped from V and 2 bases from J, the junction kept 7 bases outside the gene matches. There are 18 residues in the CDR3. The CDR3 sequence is CASSVGLAGVGITDTQYF. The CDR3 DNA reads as TGTGCCAGCAGCGTGGGACTAGCGGGAGTCGGTATCACAGATACGCAGTATTTT. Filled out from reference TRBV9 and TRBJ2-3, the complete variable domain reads DSGVTQTPKHLITATGQRVTLRCSPRSGDLSVYWYQQSLDQGLQFLIQYYNGEERAKGNILERFSAQQFPDLHSELNLSSLELGDSALYFCASSVGLAGVGITDTQYFGPGTRLTVL.

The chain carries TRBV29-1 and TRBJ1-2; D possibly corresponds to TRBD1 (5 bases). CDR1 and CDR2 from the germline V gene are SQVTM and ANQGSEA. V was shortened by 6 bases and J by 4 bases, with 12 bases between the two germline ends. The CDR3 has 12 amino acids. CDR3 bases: TGCAGCGTCCAGACAGACGGCTATGGCTACACCTTC. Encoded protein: CSVQTDGYGYTF.

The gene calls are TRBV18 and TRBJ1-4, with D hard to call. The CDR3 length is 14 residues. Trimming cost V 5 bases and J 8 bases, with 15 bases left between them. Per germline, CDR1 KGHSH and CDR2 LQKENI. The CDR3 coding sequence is TGTGCCAGCTCAGCTGAGGTAGAGTACGAAAAACTGTTTTTT. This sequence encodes CASSAEVEYEKLFF.

The CDR3 region has the DNA TGTGCCCGGACCACCGGGACAGGGGGGAATGGCTACACCTTC. Encoded protein: CARTTGTGGNGYTF. V is TRBV28 and J is TRBJ1-2; TRBD1 matches 11 bases. This CDR3 has 14 residues. Trimming took 11 bases from V and 6 from J; bases not matched to a gene: 11. Germline V CDR1 and CDR2: MDHEN, SYDVKM.

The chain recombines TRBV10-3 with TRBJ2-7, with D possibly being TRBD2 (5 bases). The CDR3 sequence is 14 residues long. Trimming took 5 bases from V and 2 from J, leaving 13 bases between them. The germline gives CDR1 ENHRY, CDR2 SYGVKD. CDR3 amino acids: CAISRSGEAYEQYF. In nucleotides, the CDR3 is TGTGCCATCAGTCGTTCCGGGGAAGCCTACGAGCAGTACTTC.

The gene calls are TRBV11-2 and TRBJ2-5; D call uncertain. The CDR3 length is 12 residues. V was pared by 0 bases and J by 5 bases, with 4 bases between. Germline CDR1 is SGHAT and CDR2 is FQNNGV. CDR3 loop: CASSLDRETQYF. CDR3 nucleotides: TGTGCCAGCAGCTTAGATCGGGAGACCCAGTACTTC.